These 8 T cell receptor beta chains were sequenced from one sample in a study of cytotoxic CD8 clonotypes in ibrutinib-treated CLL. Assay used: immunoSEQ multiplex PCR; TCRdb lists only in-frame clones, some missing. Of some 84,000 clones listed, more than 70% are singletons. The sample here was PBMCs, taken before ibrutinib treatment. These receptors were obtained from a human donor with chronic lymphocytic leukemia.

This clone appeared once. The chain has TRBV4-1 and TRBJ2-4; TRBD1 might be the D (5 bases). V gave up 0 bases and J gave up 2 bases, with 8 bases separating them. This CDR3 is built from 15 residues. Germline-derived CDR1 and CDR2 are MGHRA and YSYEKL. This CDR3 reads CASSQDWGSKNIQYF. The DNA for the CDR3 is TGCGCCAGCAGCCAAGACTGGGGCTCCAAAAACATTCAGTACTTC.

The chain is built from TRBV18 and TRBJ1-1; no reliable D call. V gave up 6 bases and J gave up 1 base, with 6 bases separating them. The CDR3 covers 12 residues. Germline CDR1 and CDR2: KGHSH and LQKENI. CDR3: CASSGTNTEAFF. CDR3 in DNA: TGTGCCAGCTCCGGTACGAACACTGAAGCTTTCTTT.

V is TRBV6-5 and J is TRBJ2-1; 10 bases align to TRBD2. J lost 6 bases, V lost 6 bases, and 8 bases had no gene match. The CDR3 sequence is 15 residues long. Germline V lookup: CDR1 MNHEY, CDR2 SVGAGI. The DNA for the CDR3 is TGTGCCAGCAGCCGAGCTAGCGGGAGATTCAATGAGCAGTTCTTC. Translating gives CASSRASGRFNEQFF.

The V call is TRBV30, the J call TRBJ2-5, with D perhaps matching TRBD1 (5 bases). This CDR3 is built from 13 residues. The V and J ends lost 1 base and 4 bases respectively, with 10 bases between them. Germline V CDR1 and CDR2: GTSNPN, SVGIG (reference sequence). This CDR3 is CAWSDKGIETQYF. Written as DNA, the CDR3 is TGTGCCTGGAGTGATAAGGGGATAGAGACCCAGTACTTC.

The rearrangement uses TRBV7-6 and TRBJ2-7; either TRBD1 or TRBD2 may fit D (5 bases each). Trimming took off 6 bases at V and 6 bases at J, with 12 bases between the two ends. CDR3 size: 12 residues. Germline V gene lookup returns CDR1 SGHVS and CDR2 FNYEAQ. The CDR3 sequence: CASRYDSGEQYF. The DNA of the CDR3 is TGTGCCAGCAGGTATGACAGCGGCGAGCAGTACTTC.

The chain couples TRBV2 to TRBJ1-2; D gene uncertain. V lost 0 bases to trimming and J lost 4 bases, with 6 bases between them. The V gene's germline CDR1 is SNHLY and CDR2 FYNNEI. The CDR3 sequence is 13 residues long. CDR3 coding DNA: TGTGCCAGCAGTGAAGCCGGGCTCTATGGCTACACCTTC. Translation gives CASSEAGLYGYTF.

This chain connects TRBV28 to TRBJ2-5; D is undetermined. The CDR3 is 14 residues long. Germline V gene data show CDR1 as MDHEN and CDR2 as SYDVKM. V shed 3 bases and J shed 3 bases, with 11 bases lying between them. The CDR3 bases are TGTGCCAGCAGTTTTACGGCAGTTAAAGAGACCCAGTACTTC. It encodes CASSFTAVKETQYF.

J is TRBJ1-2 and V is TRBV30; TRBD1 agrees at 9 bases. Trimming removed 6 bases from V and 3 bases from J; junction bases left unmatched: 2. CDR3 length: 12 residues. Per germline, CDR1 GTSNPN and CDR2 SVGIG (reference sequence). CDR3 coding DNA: TGTGCCTGCGGACAGGGGTACTATGGCTACACCTTC. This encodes CACGQGYYGYTF.